This record looks at one TCR beta chain sequence and its context. Its antigen is currently unknown. The sample originates from a study of cytomegalovirus exposure and HLA in healthy donors. The study, taken as a whole, reports: TRBV6-2, TRBV6-3 and some other V segments were unresolvable in 87-base-pair reads.

13 Jbeta primers and 60 Vbeta primers were used for the PCR. Profiled with immunoSEQ multiplex PCR; TCRdb holds only in-frame clones, not every one. In the table there are roughly 120,000 clones, approximately 81% of which are singletons. Looked up from germline, CDR1 is MNHEY and CDR2 is SVGAGI. This CDR3 has 14 residues. The V and J ends lost 0 bases and 12 bases, in that order; junction bases with no gene match: 9. The receptor comes from a woman between 18 and 30 years old in good health and CMV-seropositive. Material for sequencing was PBMCs. The chain uses TRBV6-5 and TRBJ1-2, with 8 bases matching TRBD1. For the CDR3, the DNA is TGTGCCAGCAGTTACTCGAGCCCACAGGGGGGCCACACCTTC. This sequence encodes CASSYSSPQGGHTF.